By share, the clone carrying this T cell receptor (beta chain) counts as medium-sized. Its antigen is still unknown. Treg sorting used a CD4+CD25+CD127-/low gate. Regarding the study as a whole: Greatest tumor Treg TCR overlap was with tumor naive CD4+ cells.

Per the germline V gene, CDR1 is SGHTA and CDR2 is FQGNSA. V lost 4 bases and J 3 bases, leaving 9 bases between the germline ends. The CDR3 is 14 residues long. One entry per CDR3 protein results from TCRdb running MiXCR on the 5' RACE reads. The sample holds around 10,000 distinct CDR3 sequences, about 15% seen once. This receptor was obtained from a female donor with breast cancer. Sequencing used Tregs sorted from a lymph node. The chain couples TRBV7-2 to TRBJ2-2; the D is unclear. CDR3 in amino acids: CASSYESYTGELFF. The CDR3 DNA follows: TGTGCCAGCAGCTACGAGAGCTACACCGGGGAGCTGTTTTTT.